This TCR beta chain comes out of a study of early T cells in non-severe SARS-CoV-2 infection. Whole-study context: Chains were unpaired, as sequencing was done on bulk RNA from unsorted whole blood.

This clonotype was seen a handful of times. Germline CDR1 and CDR2: MNHEY and SMNVEV (reference sequence). V was pared by 5 bases and J by 10 bases, with 20 bases between. CDR3 length: 14 residues. Individual cDNA molecules carried attached unique molecular identifiers. TCRdb reprocessed the 5' RACE reads with MiXCR, giving one entry per CDR3 protein. The profile shows 81,000 or so distinct CDR3 sequences, around 12% of them singletons. This rearrangement joins TRBV27 to TRBJ1-1; TRBD1 is a possible D gene (5 bases). The sample consisted of whole blood. The source of this sequence is an adult who was a healthcare worker with PCR-confirmed SARS-CoV-2 infection or an uninfected control (not recorded which). CDR3 DNA sequence: TGTGCCAGCAGTCCTTCCGGGACCGGGTCTAGAGCTTTCTTT. Its protein product is CASSPSGTGSRAFF.